This TCR beta chain was captured by sequencing in a study of shared clonotypes between healthy human individuals. Generated by immunoSEQ multiplex PCR, the TCRdb table keeps only in-frame clones and is missing some. The sample contains 2 million to 2.5 million clones, almost 96% of which appear only once. Germline assignment: CDR1 SNHLY and CDR2 FYNNEI. The CDR3 length is 15 residues. Trimming took 3 bases from V and 5 from J; bases not matched to a gene: 6. The clonotype originates from a man aged 18 to 29 in good health. V usage is TRBV2 and J usage is TRBJ1-4, with 7 bases fitting TRBD1. The sequenced material came from naive CD4+ T cells sorted from blood. The subset was: CD45RA+ positively selected. CDR3 sequence (DNA): TGTGCCAGCAGTGATACCGGGACAGAGAATGAAAAACTGTTTTTT. It encodes CASSDTGTENEKLFF.